This note documents a single TCR beta chain sequence. This specimen belongs to a study of human T cells and chemical hapten exposure. Time point defined: patch test 1, 2 weeks after DPC sensitization. The treatment denotes: therapeutic diphenylcyclopropenone sensitization with weekly scalp DPC. TCRdb re-analysed the RACE reads in MiXCR, keeping a single row per CDR3 protein. The profile shows 75,000 to 95,000 distinct CDR3 sequences, approximately 10% of them singletons. Trimming took off 3 bases at V and 5 bases at J, with 5 bases between the two ends. The CDR3 has 12 amino acids. Germline-derived CDR1 and CDR2 are LNHDA and SQIVND (reference sequence).

The source material was whole blood, sampled in connection with sensitization to the hapten diphenylcyclopropenone (DPC). This chain links TRBV19 with TRBJ1-5; D ambiguous. The receptor was derived from a woman in her sixties with alopecia areata. Some clones in this sample may be carry-over from other donors' samples. In nucleotides, the CDR3 is TGTGCCAGTAGTATGAGAGATCAGCCCCAGCATTTT. It is translated as CASSMRDQPQHF.